Below are 5 T cell receptor beta chains sequenced from a single sample in a study of blood T cell repertoires in COVID-19. The repertoire was sequenced with immunoSEQ multiplex PCR; TCRdb's copy has only in-frame clones and lacks some. The data hold 150,000 to 200,000 clones, with about four fifths observed a single time. Sequenced input: peripheral blood. Source of these receptors: a man in his 60s with active or convalescent COVID-19.

In DNA form, the CDR3 reads TGTGCCAGTGATCAGGGTCGGGGGACAGGGTCAACAGATACGCAGTATTTT. It encodes CASDQGRGTGSTDTQYF. This chain connects TRBV19 to TRBJ2-3; 9 nucleotides match TRBD1. The germline V gene has CDR1 LNHDA and CDR2 SQIVND (reference sequence). V shed 8 bases, J shed 3 bases, and the junction held 15 bases outside the gene matches. This CDR3 is 17 amino acids long.

The chain employs TRBV5-6 and TRBJ1-2; unclear D gene. The CDR3 is 15 residues long. Germline CDR1 SGHDT, CDR2 YYEEEE. Trimming removed 0 bases from V and 3 bases from J, with 12 bases in between. The CDR3 loop reads CASSLGYRTDYGYTF. The CDR3 region has the DNA TGTGCCAGCAGCTTGGGGTACAGAACGGACTATGGCTACACCTTC.

The chain joins TRBV29-1 to TRBJ2-1; D might be TRBD1 (6 bases). Germline CDR1 SQVTM, CDR2 ANQGSEA. The CDR3 sequence is 12 residues long. Trimming left V 7 bases short and J 6 bases short, with 13 bases between. This chain's CDR3 is CSALGTTNEQFF. The CDR3 region has the DNA TGCAGCGCCCTGGGGACAACCAATGAGCAGTTCTTC.

V and J are TRBV24-1 and TRBJ2-3; D is unresolved. Trimming cost V 4 bases and J 3 bases, with 13 bases left between them. This CDR3 is 15 amino acids long. The germline CDR1 and CDR2 sequences are KGHDR and SFDVKD. CDR3 in amino acids: CATSDPLLSTDTQYF. Here the CDR3 DNA reads TGTGCCACCAGTGACCCACTACTCAGTACAGATACGCAGTATTTT.

J is TRBJ1-1 and V is TRBV6-5; D is unclear. The germline gives CDR1 MNHEY, CDR2 SVGAGI. Trimming cost V 6 bases and J 4 bases, with 12 bases left between them. The CDR3 extends over 13 amino acids. The CDR3 sequence is CASSNGRGTEAFF. The DNA for the CDR3 is TGTGCCAGCAGCAACGGGCGGGGCACTGAAGCTTTCTTT.